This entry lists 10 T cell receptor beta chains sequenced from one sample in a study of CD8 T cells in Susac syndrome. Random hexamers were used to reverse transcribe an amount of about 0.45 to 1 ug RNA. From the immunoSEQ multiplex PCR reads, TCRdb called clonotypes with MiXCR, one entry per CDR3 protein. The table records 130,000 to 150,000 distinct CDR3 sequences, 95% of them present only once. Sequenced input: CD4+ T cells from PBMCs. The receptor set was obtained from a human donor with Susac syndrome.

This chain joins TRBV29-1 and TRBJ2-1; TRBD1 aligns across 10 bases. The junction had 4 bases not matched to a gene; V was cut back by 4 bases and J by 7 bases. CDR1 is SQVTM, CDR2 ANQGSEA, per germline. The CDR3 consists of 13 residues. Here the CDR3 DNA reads TGCAGCGTTGGACAGGGGGCGCTTAATGAGCAGTTCTTC. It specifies CSVGQGALNEQFF.

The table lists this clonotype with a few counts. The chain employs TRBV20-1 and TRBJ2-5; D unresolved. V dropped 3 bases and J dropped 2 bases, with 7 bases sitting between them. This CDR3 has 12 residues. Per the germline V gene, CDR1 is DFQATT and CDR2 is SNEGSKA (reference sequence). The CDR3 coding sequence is TGCAGTGCTAGTCGGGCTCAAGAGACCCAGTACTTC. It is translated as CSASRAQETQYF.

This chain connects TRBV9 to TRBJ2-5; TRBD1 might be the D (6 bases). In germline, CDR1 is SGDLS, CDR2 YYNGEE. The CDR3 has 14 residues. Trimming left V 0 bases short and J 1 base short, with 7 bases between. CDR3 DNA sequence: TGTGCCAGCAGCGTAGAGGGGGTCCAAGAGACCCAGTACTTC. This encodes CASSVEGVQETQYF.

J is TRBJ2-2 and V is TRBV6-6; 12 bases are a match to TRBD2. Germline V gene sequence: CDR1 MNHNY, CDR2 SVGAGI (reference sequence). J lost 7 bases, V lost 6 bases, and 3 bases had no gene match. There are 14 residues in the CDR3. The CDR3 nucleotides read TGTGCCAGCAGCAGGACTAGCGGGATCGGGGAGCTGTTTTTT. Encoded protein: CASSRTSGIGELFF.

CDR3 DNA sequence: TGTGCCAGCAGCACCGGACTCAAAGAGACCCAGTACTTC. Amino acids: CASSTGLKETQYF. This chain connects TRBV7-7 to TRBJ2-5, with D possibly TRBD2 on 5 matching bases. V gave up 5 bases and J gave up 3 bases, with 10 bases separating them. CDR1 is SSHAT and CDR2 is FNYEAQ in the germline V gene (reference sequence). This CDR3 contains 13 residues.

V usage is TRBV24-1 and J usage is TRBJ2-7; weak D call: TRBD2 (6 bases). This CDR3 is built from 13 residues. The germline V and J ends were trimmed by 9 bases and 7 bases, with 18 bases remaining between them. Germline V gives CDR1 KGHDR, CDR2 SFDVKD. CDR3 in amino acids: CATPVHGRSEQYF. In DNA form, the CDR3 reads TGTGCCACCCCGGTGCATGGGAGGAGTGAGCAGTACTTC.

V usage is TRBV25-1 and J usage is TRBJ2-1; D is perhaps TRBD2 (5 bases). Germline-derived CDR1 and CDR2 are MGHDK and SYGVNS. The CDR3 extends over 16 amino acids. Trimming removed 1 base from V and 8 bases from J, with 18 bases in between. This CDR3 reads CASSESLRVRSHEQFF. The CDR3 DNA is TGTGCCAGCAGTGAATCCCTGAGGGTTAGGTCTCATGAGCAGTTCTTC.

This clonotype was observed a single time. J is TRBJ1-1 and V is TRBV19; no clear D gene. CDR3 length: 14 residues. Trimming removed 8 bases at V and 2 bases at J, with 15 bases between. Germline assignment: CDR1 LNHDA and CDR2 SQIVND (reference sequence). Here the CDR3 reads CASSSIWGNTEAFF. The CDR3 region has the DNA TGTGCCAGTTCCAGTATCTGGGGAAACACTGAAGCTTTCTTT. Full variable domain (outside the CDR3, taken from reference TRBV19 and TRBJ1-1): DGGITQSPKYLFRKEGQNVTLSCEQNLNHDAMYWYRQDPGQGLRLIYYSQIVNDFQKGDIAEGYSVSREKKESFPLTVTSAQKNPTAFYLCASSSIWGNTEAFFGQGTRLTVV.

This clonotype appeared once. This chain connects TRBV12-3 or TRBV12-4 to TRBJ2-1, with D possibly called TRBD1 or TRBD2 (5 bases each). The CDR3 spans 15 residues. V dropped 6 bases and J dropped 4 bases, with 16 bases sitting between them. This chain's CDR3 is CASSRGRSQYNEQFF. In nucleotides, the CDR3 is TGTGCCAGCAGCCGGGGCAGATCCCAATACAATGAGCAGTTCTTC.

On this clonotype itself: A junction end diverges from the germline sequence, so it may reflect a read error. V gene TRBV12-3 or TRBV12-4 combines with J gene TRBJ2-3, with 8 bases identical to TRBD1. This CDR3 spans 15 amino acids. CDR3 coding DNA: TGTGCCAGCAGTTCCGGGACAGGTACCACATATACGCAGTATTTT. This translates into CASSSGTGTTYTQYF.